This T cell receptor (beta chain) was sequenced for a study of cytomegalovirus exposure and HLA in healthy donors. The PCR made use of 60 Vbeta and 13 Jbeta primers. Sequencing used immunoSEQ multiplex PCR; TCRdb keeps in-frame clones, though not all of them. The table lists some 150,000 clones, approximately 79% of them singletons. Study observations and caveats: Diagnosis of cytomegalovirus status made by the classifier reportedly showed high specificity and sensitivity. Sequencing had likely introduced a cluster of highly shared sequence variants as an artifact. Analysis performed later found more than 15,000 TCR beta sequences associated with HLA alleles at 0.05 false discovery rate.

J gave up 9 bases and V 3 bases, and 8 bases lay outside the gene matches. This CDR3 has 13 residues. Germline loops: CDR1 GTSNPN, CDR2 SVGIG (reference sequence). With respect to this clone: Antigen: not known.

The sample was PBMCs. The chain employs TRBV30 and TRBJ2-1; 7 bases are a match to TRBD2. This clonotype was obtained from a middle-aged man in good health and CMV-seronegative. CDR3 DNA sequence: TGTGCCTGGAGGGGGCAGGGACTAATTGAGCAGTTCTTC. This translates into CAWRGQGLIEQFF.